This entry lists 9 T cell receptor beta chains sequenced from one sample in a study of cytomegalovirus exposure and HLA in healthy donors. 13 Jbeta primers and 60 Vbeta primers were used for the PCR. Some clones are missing from TCRdb's copy, which holds only in-frame ones; the method was immunoSEQ multiplex PCR. The sample lists about 190,000 clones, 87% seen once, with roughly 0.98% in the top ten. Sequencing used PBMCs. These receptors were obtained from a boy between 2 and 10 years old in good health and CMV-seronegative.

J is TRBJ2-3 and V is TRBV28, with D possibly being TRBD1 (5 bases). Germline V lookup: CDR1 MDHEN, CDR2 SYDVKM. The CDR3 runs to 15 residues. V lost 2 bases, J lost 4 bases, and 13 bases lay in between. The CDR3 DNA is TGTGCCAGCAGTTTACCAGGGCCGGGTCCAGATACGCAGTATTTT. Amino acids: CASSLPGPGPDTQYF.

CDR3 sequence (DNA): TGTGCCAGCAGCACAGGGGTTTCACCCCTCCACTTT. Residues: CASSTGVSPLHF. The chain uses TRBV2 and TRBJ1-6; 7 nucleotides match TRBD1. The CDR3 runs to 12 residues. Trimming cost V 6 bases and J 9 bases; bases outside gene matches: 2. The germline CDR1 and CDR2 sequences are SNHLY and FYNNEI.

This sequence joins TRBV30 and TRBJ1-1; D is unresolved. V was cut by 2 bases and J by 1 base, with 14 bases left in between. CDR1 GTSNPN and CDR2 SVGIG come from the germline V gene (reference sequence). This CDR3 is 15 amino acids long. The CDR3 region has the DNA TGTGCCTGGAGTTGGGGAGGCAGAGGGAACACTGAAGCTTTCTTT. This gives the protein CAWSWGGRGNTEAFF.

The chain recombines TRBV29-1 with TRBJ2-4; D is possibly TRBD1 (5 bases). The V and J ends lost 6 bases and 8 bases respectively, with 11 bases between them. Looked up from germline, CDR1 is SQVTM and CDR2 is ANQGSEA. The CDR3 is made up of 11 amino acids. DNA of the CDR3: TGCAGCGTCAGGGAATCCGACATTCAGTACTTC. Protein: CSVRESDIQYF.

The chain joins TRBV7-9 to TRBJ1-1; maybe TRBD1 (5 bases). The length of the CDR3 is 18 residues. Trimming took off 0 bases at V and 1 base at J, with 18 bases between the two ends. Germline values: CDR1 SEHNR, CDR2 FQNEAQ (reference sequence). DNA for the CDR3: TGTGCCAGCAGCTTAGCCTCGGATCCCAGGGATTCGAACACTGAAGCTTTCTTT. Amino acid sequence: CASSLASDPRDSNTEAFF. Complete variable domain (other parts from reference TRBV7-9 and TRBJ1-1): DTGVSQNPRHKITKRGQNVTFRCDPISEHNRLYWYRQTLGQGPEFLTYFQNEAQLEKSRLLSDRFSAERPKGSFSTLEIQRTEQGDSAMYLCASSLASDPRDSNTEAFFGQGTRLTVV.

The V gene is TRBV6-1, the J gene TRBJ2-5; 10 positions agree with TRBD2. V shed 10 bases and J 2 bases; nucleotides not matched to a gene: 10. In germline, CDR1 is MNHNS, CDR2 SASEGT. The CDR3 consists of 15 residues. Here the CDR3 reads CATTRTSGVQETQYF. In DNA form, the CDR3 reads TGTGCCACTACCCGAACTAGCGGGGTACAAGAGACCCAGTACTTC.

The chain carries TRBV11-2 and TRBJ2-3, with D possibly being TRBD1 (6 bases). The germline gives CDR1 SGHAT, CDR2 FQNNGV. The germline V and J ends were trimmed by 4 bases and 0 bases, with 14 bases remaining between them. The CDR3 contains 16 residues. CDR3 residues: CASSSQGMYSTDTQYF. The CDR3 DNA reads as TGTGCCAGCAGCTCCCAGGGGATGTATAGCACAGATACGCAGTATTTT.

The V and J genes are TRBV2 and TRBJ2-2; 11 nucleotides align to TRBD2. Germline V CDR1 and CDR2: SNHLY, FYNNEI. This CDR3 is 17 amino acids long. V shed 4 bases and J 1 base; nucleotides not matched to a gene: 5. The CDR3 DNA reads as TGTGCCAGCAGTGCCCTAGCGGGGGGCCAGAACACCGGGGAGCTGTTTTTT. It is translated as CASSALAGGQNTGELFF.

The chain combines TRBV5-1 with TRBJ2-1; TRBD2 matches 7 bases. From germline, CDR1 is SGHRS and CDR2 YFSETQ. The CDR3 consists of 15 residues. Trimming at V came to 3 bases and at J to 8 bases, leaving 11 bases not matched to a gene. The CDR3 loop reads CASSWRESFSDEQFF. The CDR3 region has the DNA TGCGCCAGCAGCTGGCGGGAGAGCTTTAGCGATGAGCAGTTCTTC.